This T cell receptor (beta chain) was sequenced in a study of T cell repertoires in ileal Crohn's disease. Study summary: About 40% were active smokers at surgery; median disease duration was around 7.9 years. Postoperative therapy was given to about half: 10 to 12 thiopurines, about 19 anti-TNF agents. M6 samples are neoterminal ileum biopsies from postoperative colonoscopy. Points from the study as a whole: Within the first postoperative year, endoscopy came at median approximately 6.9 months.

On this clone itself: Antigen specificity is unknown.

Regarding time point: neoterminal ileum biopsy at postoperative endoscopy, about 6 months after surgery. Data came from immunoSEQ multiplex PCR; TCRdb stores just in-frame clones and leaves some out. The sample shows under 550 clones, over 80% of them seen only once. The CDR3 loop spans 14 amino acids. The ends were cut back, 5 bases at V and 4 bases at J, with 9 bases in the middle. Germline V gene sequence: CDR1 SGHAT, CDR2 FQNNGV. The sequencing sample was made of ileal tissue. J is TRBJ1-6 and V is TRBV11-2; a weak D match, TRBD1 (6 bases). The sequence came from an adult with Crohn's disease. This chain's CDR3 is CASSQGQYNSPLHF. The DNA for the CDR3 is TGTGCCAGCAGCCAAGGACAGTATAATTCACCCCTCCACTTT. Looking up the rest from reference TRBV11-2 and TRBJ1-6 gives the full variable domain: EAGVAQSPRYKIIEKRQSVAFWCNPISGHATLYWYQQILGQGPKLLIQFQNNGVVDDSQLPKDRFSAERLKGVDSTLKIQPAKLEDSAVYLCASSQGQYNSPLHFGNGTRLTVT.